The 15 T cell receptor beta chains below come from one sample, sequenced in a study of sequential checkpoint blockade in melanoma. Noted treatment: randomized to nivolumab then ipilimumab (arm A) or the reverse (arm B). Clones were read by immunoSEQ multiplex PCR, and TCRdb kept only the in-frame ones, dropping some. The sample includes 9,000 to 13,000 clones, around 56% of them seen just once. This specimen was CD8+ T cells sorted from blood (inferred from file names), taken from a patient given nivolumab and ipilimumab in sequence. These receptors originate from a human donor with melanoma.

This clone is a singleton in its sample. V gene TRBV9 combines with J gene TRBJ2-1; weak D call: TRBD2 (7 bases). Germline-derived CDR1 and CDR2 are SGDLS and YYNGEE. This CDR3 is built from 14 residues. Trimming removed 4 bases at V and 5 bases at J, with 13 bases between. CDR3 protein: CASSRGGLNNEQFF. Here the CDR3 DNA reads TGTGCCAGCAGCAGGGGGGGGCTTAACAATGAGCAGTTCTTC.

The chain carries TRBV19 and TRBJ1-1; D unclear. In germline, CDR1 is LNHDA, CDR2 SQIVND (reference sequence). Trimming pared 1 base from V and 8 bases from J, leaving 11 bases between. This CDR3 region has 13 residues. CDR3 DNA: TGTGCCAGTAGTATAGCGACCCAGGTAGAAGCTTTCTTT. Protein product: CASSIATQVEAFF.

This chain uses TRBV11-3 with TRBJ1-2; D unclear. Germline V CDR1 and CDR2: SGHNT, YENEEA. Trimming took off 4 bases at V and 2 bases at J, with 11 bases between the two ends. The CDR3 consists of 14 residues. CDR3 loop: CASSSSTQNYGYTF. Written as DNA, the CDR3 is TGTGCCAGCAGCTCTAGCACACAGAACTATGGCTACACCTTC.

Relative to its sample, this clone is medium-sized. The V gene is TRBV28, the J gene TRBJ1-2; 7 bases fit TRBD1. V shed 5 bases, J shed 7 bases, and the junction held 4 bases outside the gene matches. The CDR3 sequence is 12 residues long. Germline-derived CDR1 and CDR2 are MDHEN and SYDVKM. The CDR3 DNA reads as TGTGCCAGCAGTCCCTACAGGGGTGGCTACACCTTC. Protein product: CASSPYRGGYTF.

This clone was counted only a few times. The CDR3 DNA is TGTGCCTGGACTCCGGGGACTAACACTGAAGCTTTCTTT. This sequence encodes CAWTPGTNTEAFF. The chain has TRBV30 and TRBJ1-1; D is possibly TRBD1 (5 bases). The CDR3 length is 13 residues. Germline CDR1 is GTSNPN and CDR2 is SVGIG (reference sequence). Between the trimmed V and J ends, which lost 4 bases and 2 bases, there was a span of 11 bases.

This clone turned up a few times. Other DNA sequences within the sample encode an identical CDR3. The chain employs TRBV5-1 and TRBJ2-7; weak D call: TRBD2 (6 bases). Trimming shortened V by 3 bases and J by 2 bases, and 12 bases separated the two germline ends. CDR3 length: 14 residues. CDR1 SGHRS and CDR2 YFSETQ come from the germline V gene. DNA for the CDR3: TGCGCCAGCAGCTCCGGGACTCTTACCTACGAGCAGTACTTC. Protein: CASSSGTLTYEQYF.

The table lists this clone with a few counts. At one end the junction does not follow the germline gene, possibly because of a read error. The V and J genes are TRBV5-3 and TRBJ1-4; D is perhaps TRBD1 (5 bases). TRBV5-3 carries the ORF label, with uncertain function. This CDR3 contains 14 residues. The CDR3: CASSLEPGDEKLFF. The DNA for the CDR3 is TGTGCCAGCAGCTTGGAACCGGGGGATGAAAAACTGTTTTTT.

This chain uses TRBV27 with TRBJ1-2; a weak D match, TRBD1 (5 bases). CDR1 is MNHEY, CDR2 SMNVEV, per germline (reference sequence). V shed 6 bases and J shed 2 bases, with 10 bases lying between them. CDR3 size: 13 residues. The chain's CDR3 is CASRATANYGYTF. In DNA form, the CDR3 reads TGTGCCAGCAGAGCGACAGCAAACTATGGCTACACCTTC.

This clone has a handful of counts. The chain has TRBV5-4 and TRBJ2-2; tentative D call: TRBD2 (5 bases). This CDR3 contains 16 residues. V lost 3 bases and J lost 0, with 12 bases in between. The germline CDR1 and CDR2 sequences are SGHNT and YYREEE (reference sequence). The CDR3 bases are TGTGCCAGCAGCTCGTTGACTAACTCGAACACCGGGGAGCTGTTTTTT. Translating it yields CASSSLTNSNTGELFF.

This chain joins TRBV4-2 and TRBJ2-5, with TRBD2 identical over 12 bases. The CDR3 spans 16 residues. V shed 4 bases and J 3 bases; nucleotides not matched to a gene: 6. CDR1 and CDR2 from the germline V gene are LGHNA and YNFKEQ. This chain's CDR3 is CASSPLAGGVEETQYF. The DNA of the CDR3 is TGTGCCAGCAGCCCACTAGCGGGAGGCGTCGAAGAGACCCAGTACTTC.

This clone was found a few times. The V call is TRBV27, the J call TRBJ2-7; 7 positions match TRBD2. This CDR3 spans 16 amino acids. Trimming removed 7 bases from V and 5 bases from J; junction bases left unmatched: 17. Germline CDR1 is MNHEY and CDR2 is SMNVEV (reference sequence). The CDR3 reads CASISGGIDRPHEQYF. As DNA, the CDR3 is TGTGCCAGCATTTCGGGGGGAATAGACAGACCCCACGAGCAGTACTTC.

The chain couples TRBV28 to TRBJ2-3; D ambiguous. This CDR3 region has 11 residues. Germline CDR1 MDHEN, CDR2 SYDVKM. Deletions cut 7 bases from V and 4 bases from J, with 6 bases between. Written as DNA, the CDR3 is TGTGCCAGCACGGTTGCAGATACGCAGTATTTT. It specifies CASTVADTQYF.

V usage is TRBV27 and J usage is TRBJ2-3; D perhaps matches TRBD2 (5 bases). Germline V gene data show CDR1 as MNHEY and CDR2 as SMNVEV (reference sequence). Trimming shortened V by 2 bases and J by 0 bases, and 15 bases separated the two germline ends. This CDR3 has 17 amino acids. This chain's CDR3 is CASSLIRGSPSTDTQYF. CDR3 DNA sequence: TGTGCCAGCAGTTTAATTCGCGGGTCCCCTAGCACAGATACGCAGTATTTT.

The rearrangement uses TRBV27 and TRBJ2-7; D perhaps matches TRBD2 (6 bases). V lost 4 bases and J lost 6, with 16 bases in between. The germline gives CDR1 MNHEY, CDR2 SMNVEV (reference sequence). The CDR3 extends over 14 amino acids. The CDR3 loop reads CASSSGTRVGEQYF. The CDR3 DNA is TGTGCCAGCAGTTCCGGGACTCGAGTAGGCGAGCAGTACTTC.

V and J are TRBV15 and TRBJ1-1; maybe TRBD1 (6 bases). V lost 5 bases and J 1 base, leaving 17 bases between the germline ends. From germline, CDR1 is LNHNV and CDR2 YYDKDF (reference sequence). CDR3 length: 16 residues. CDR3 in amino acids: CATSRLLQGRNTEAFF. As DNA, the CDR3 is TGTGCCACCAGCCGCTTACTACAGGGTAGGAACACTGAAGCTTTCTTT. The full variable domain, with the rest looked up from reference TRBV15 and TRBJ1-1, is DAMVIQNPRYQVTQFGKPVTLSCSQTLNHNVMYWYQQKSSQAPKLLFHYYDKDFNNEADTPDNFQSRRPNTSFCFLDIRSPGLGDTAMYLCATSRLLQGRNTEAFFGQGTRLTVV.